The T cell receptor (beta chain) described here comes from a study of neurological immune-mediated disorders. Study-wide results and limits: None of the CDR3 amino acid sequences of expanded clones were shared across subjects, and this suggested private repertoires in all groups.

TCRdb fed the 5' RACE reads into MiXCR, producing one record per CDR3 protein. This sample yields 45,000 to 50,000 distinct CDR3 sequences, of which 3.5% to 5.5% are seen a single time; 5.7% belongs to the top ten. CDR3 size: 11 residues. The V gene lost 2 bases and the J gene lost 5 bases, with 3 bases spanning the gap. At least ten counts were recorded for this clonotype. Antigen specificity is unknown. For the unsorted libraries, 2 million PBMCs stored at -80 C served as input. The sample comprised PBMCs. The sequence came from a woman aged 60-75 years with multiple sclerosis. The chain uses TRBV12-3 or TRBV12-4 and TRBJ2-5; D unresolved. CDR3 coding DNA: TGTGCCAGCAGTTTAATGGAGACCCAGTACTTC. It yields the protein CASSLMETQYF.